These 24 T cell receptor beta chains share one sample of origin, sequenced in a study of blood T cells in healthy people across ages. A J-beta primer mix and a sample-barcoded 5' primer were used in a second PCR of roughly 6 to 11 cycles. TCRdb fed the 5' RACE reads into MiXCR, producing one record per CDR3 protein. The table has 800,000 to 900,000 distinct CDR3 sequences, 62% seen once. Sequenced: blood. Receptors were obtained from a young man in good health.

This clonotype occurred a few times. The chain couples TRBV4-2 to TRBJ2-5; 11 bases are shared with TRBD2. This CDR3 comprises 18 residues. Per the germline V gene, CDR1 is LGHNA and CDR2 is YNFKEQ. With 0 bases clipped from V and 0 bases from J, the junction kept 6 bases outside the gene matches. The CDR3 loop is CASSQDEILAGDQETQYF. The CDR3 DNA reads as TGTGCCAGCAGCCAAGATGAGATACTAGCGGGGGACCAAGAGACCCAGTACTTC.

There are a few counts of this clonotype. The chain has TRBV13 and TRBJ1-2, with 10 bases matching TRBD1. Per the germline V gene, CDR1 is PRHDT and CDR2 is FYEKMQ (reference sequence). The V gene end was trimmed by 10 bases and the J gene end by 3 bases; junction bases not matched to a gene: 8. The CDR3 runs to 14 residues. The CDR3 nucleotides read TGTGCCACCCAAACGACAGGGGGCGACTATGGCTACACCTTC. Translated: CATQTTGGDYGYTF.

The gene calls are TRBV20-1 and TRBJ2-3, with TRBD2 identical over 10 bases. The CDR3 has 14 residues. Germline V gene sequence: CDR1 DFQATT, CDR2 SNEGSKA (reference sequence). V gave up 3 bases and J gave up 4 bases; unmatched junction bases: 4. CDR3 amino acids: CSARGLARADTQYF. In nucleotides, the CDR3 is TGCAGTGCTAGGGGACTAGCGAGGGCAGATACGCAGTATTTT.

This clonotype was seen a handful of times. The chain carries TRBV4-3 and TRBJ2-3; D not resolved. V lost 4 bases and J lost 5, with 16 bases in between. The CDR3 loop spans 15 amino acids. CDR1 and CDR2 from the germline V gene are LGHNA and YSLEER. The CDR3 nucleotides read TGCGCCAGCAGCCTTTCCGCGGCTATTAGAGATACGCAGTATTTT. Translating gives CASSLSAAIRDTQYF.

This clonotype has more than one count but fewer than ten. The V gene is TRBV12-3 or TRBV12-4, the J gene TRBJ1-6; D is unresolved. V lost 5 bases to trimming and J lost 10 bases, with 12 bases between them. CDR3 size: 13 residues. The CDR3 loop reads CASSTGYGSPLHF. CDR3 sequence (DNA): TGTGCCAGCAGTACCGGGTATGGATCACCCCTCCACTTT.

This chain uses TRBV9 with TRBJ2-1; 7 nucleotides line up with TRBD2. The CDR3 is 16 amino acids. V dropped 0 bases and J dropped 1; count of bases not matched to a gene: 4. Germline CDR1 SGDLS, CDR2 YYNGEE. The CDR3 sequence is CASSVVSAGSYNEQFF. The CDR3 region has the DNA TGTGCCAGCAGCGTAGTGTCAGCGGGGTCCTACAATGAGCAGTTCTTC.

This clonotype was seen a handful of times. The V gene is TRBV27, the J gene TRBJ2-7, with D maybe TRBD2 (5 bases). V shed 5 bases and J shed 5 bases, with 19 bases lying between them. The germline gives CDR1 MNHEY, CDR2 SMNVEV (reference sequence). The CDR3 is made up of 15 amino acids. Here the CDR3 reads CASSPLRVGVNEQYF. CDR3 DNA: TGTGCCAGCAGTCCCTTGAGGGTCGGGGTTAACGAGCAGTACTTC.

This chain joins TRBV4-3 and TRBJ2-3, with TRBD2 identical over 11 bases. CDR3 length: 17 amino acids. Germline V CDR1 and CDR2: LGHNA, YSLEER. Trimming removed 2 bases from V and 4 bases from J; junction bases left unmatched: 8. Written as DNA, the CDR3 is TGCGCCAGCAGCCAACTCCTAGCGGGGGGTGGTGCAGATACGCAGTATTTT. Protein: CASSQLLAGGGADTQYF.

This clonotype was detected only once. The rearrangement links TRBV9 to TRBJ2-2; unclear D gene. V gave up 0 bases and J gave up 3 bases, with 6 bases separating them. Germline V gene data show CDR1 as SGDLS and CDR2 as YYNGEE. This CDR3 spans 14 amino acids. The CDR3 coding sequence is TGTGCCAGCAGCGTAGTACCCGACACCGGGGAGCTGTTTTTT. It specifies CASSVVPDTGELFF.

The gene calls are TRBV7-2 and TRBJ2-7; no firm D call. Per the germline V gene, CDR1 is SGHTA and CDR2 is FQGNSA. Trimming stripped 0 bases from V and 4 bases from J, with 10 bases between. The CDR3 length is 14 residues. CDR3 in amino acids: CASSLARTGYEQYF. The CDR3 DNA sequence: TGTGCCAGCAGCTTAGCCCGGACCGGTTACGAGCAGTACTTC.

The chain recombines TRBV6-2 or TRBV6-3 with TRBJ2-1, with 8 nucleotides matching TRBD2. CDR1 MNHEY and CDR2 SVGEGT come from the germline V gene. This CDR3 contains 14 residues. With V trimmed by 5 bases and J by 2 bases, 2 bases remained unmatched. CDR3 residues: CASSVAGPYNEQFF. For the CDR3, the DNA is TGTGCCAGCAGTGTAGCGGGACCCTACAATGAGCAGTTCTTC.

J is TRBJ1-2 and V is TRBV6-5; D ambiguous. This CDR3 is built from 11 residues. Germline CDR1 is MNHEY and CDR2 is SVGAGI. The V end was cut by 6 bases, the J end by 8 bases, with 10 bases between. This chain's CDR3 is CASRASGGYTF. The CDR3 bases are TGTGCCAGCAGGGCTTCTGGGGGCTACACCTTC.

About this clonotype: At one boundary the junction diverges from the germline segment, which might be a read error. The J gene is TRBJ1-1, the V gene TRBV7-2; no firm D call. Germline V gene data show CDR1 as SGHTA and CDR2 as FQGNSA. There are 13 residues in the CDR3. The CDR3 DNA reads TGTGCCTGCAGCTTAGATGGGAACACTGAAGCTTTCTTT. Protein product: CACSLDGNTEAFF.

The rearrangement joins TRBV15 to TRBJ2-7, with a weak D call TRBD1 (5 bases). The CDR3 is 15 amino acids. Germline-derived CDR1 and CDR2 are LNHNV and YYDKDF (reference sequence). V was clipped by 4 bases and J by 2 bases, with 15 bases between them. The CDR3 spells CATSMTDSGAYEQYF. CDR3 coding DNA: TGTGCCACCAGCATGACAGACTCTGGGGCCTACGAGCAGTACTTC.

The J gene is TRBJ2-6, the V gene TRBV29-1; 8 bases agree with TRBD1. The V gene's germline CDR1 is SQVTM and CDR2 ANQGSEA. This CDR3 is 17 amino acids long. V shed 0 bases, J shed 2 bases, and the junction held 6 bases outside the gene matches. The chain's CDR3 is CSVEDWGQVPGANVLTF. CDR3 sequence (DNA): TGCAGCGTTGAAGATTGGGGACAGGTCCCTGGGGCCAACGTCCTGACTTTC.

This clonotype has more than one count but fewer than ten. The rearrangement joins TRBV11-1 to TRBJ2-3; 10 positions agree with TRBD2. V lost 4 bases and J lost 2; bases outside the gene matches: 21. CDR1 is SGHAT, CDR2 FQDESV, per germline (reference sequence). The CDR3 consists of 21 residues. The CDR3, as DNA: TGTGCCAGCAGCTCTGGGCTCGTTGGGCTAGCGGGGGTAAAGATCACAGATACGCAGTATTTT. As protein: CASSSGLVGLAGVKITDTQYF.

The chain is built from TRBV7-9 and TRBJ2-4; 8 bases are a match to TRBD2. The better agreement between TRBJ2-5 and the DNA end casts doubt on the J call. This CDR3 contains 15 residues. Germline CDR1 reads SEHNR; CDR2 reads FQNEAQ (reference sequence). The CDR3 spells CASSLAGLETETQYF. CDR3 DNA: TGTGCCAGCAGCTTAGCGGGACTAGAAACGGAGACCCAGTACTTC.

This chain joins TRBV29-1 and TRBJ2-5; D call uncertain. This CDR3 has 12 residues. The germline CDR1 and CDR2 sequences are SQVTM and ANQGSEA. The V and J ends lost 4 bases and 1 base respectively, with 7 bases between them. CDR3 DNA: TGCAGCGTTGGTTGGTCCCAAGAGACCCAGTACTTC. It translates to CSVGWSQETQYF. The full variable domain, completed using reference TRBV29-1 and TRBJ2-5, is SAVISQKPSRDICQRGTSLTIQCQVDSQVTMMFWYRQQPGQSLTLIATANQGSEATYESGFVIDKFPISRPNLTFSTLTVSNMSPEDSSIYLCSVGWSQETQYFGPGTRLLVL.

About this clonotype: An end of the junction differs from the germline gene, which may be a read error. The chain employs TRBV20-1 and TRBJ2-7; perhaps TRBD1 as D (6 bases). This CDR3 region has 14 residues. Germline assignment: CDR1 DFQATT and CDR2 SNEGSKA (reference sequence). The CDR3, as DNA: TGCAGTGCTAGAGATCAAGGACAGCCCTACGGGCAGTACTTC. This encodes CSARDQGQPYGQYF.

V and J are TRBV9 and TRBJ2-1, with 7 positions matching TRBD1. The CDR3 totals 12 residues. Germline V gene lookup returns CDR1 SGDLS and CDR2 YYNGEE. V trimming: 3 bases; J trimming: 13 bases; junction bases outside the gene matches: 7. The CDR3, as DNA: TGTGCCAGCAGCGCGGACCAGGGGGTCCAGTTCTTC. It encodes CASSADQGVQFF.

The chain joins TRBV20-1 to TRBJ2-5; 10 nucleotides align to TRBD1. The J call may be mistaken, given a closer DNA end match to TRBJ2-7. Germline assignment: CDR1 DFQATT and CDR2 SNEGSKA (reference sequence). There are 15 residues in the CDR3. The CDR3 region has the DNA TGCAGTGCTAGAGACCCCGGGACAGGGGCCTACGAGCAGTACTTC. Protein sequence: CSARDPGTGAYEQYF.

This chain connects TRBV5-1 to TRBJ2-1; 9 nucleotides agree with TRBD2. Germline CDR1 and CDR2: SGHRS and YFSETQ. CDR3 length: 16 amino acids. The junction had 5 bases not matched to a gene; V was cut back by 0 bases and J by 4 bases. The CDR3 spells CASSLAVTSGYNEQFF. The CDR3 DNA is TGCGCCAGCAGCTTGGCGGTGACTAGCGGATACAATGAGCAGTTCTTC.

The rearrangement links TRBV4-3 to TRBJ2-1, with D uncertain. Germline assignment: CDR1 LGHNA and CDR2 YSLEER. The CDR3 loop spans 16 amino acids. V was trimmed by 0 bases and J by 6 bases, leaving 15 bases between them. The CDR3 reads CASSQDRNVWANEQFF. The CDR3 DNA reads as TGCGCCAGCAGCCAAGATCGGAACGTTTGGGCCAATGAGCAGTTCTTC.

The gene calls are TRBV10-3 and TRBJ2-3; D uncertain. The length of the CDR3 is 13 residues. Trimming took off 7 bases at V and 3 bases at J, with 11 bases between the two ends. The germline gives CDR1 ENHRY, CDR2 SYGVKD. The CDR3 loop is CAITRARTDTQYF. The CDR3 nucleotides are TGTGCCATCACTAGGGCGAGGACAGATACGCAGTATTTT.